The 5 T cell receptor beta chains below all came from one sample that was sequenced in a study of blood T cell repertoires in COVID-19. Data came from immunoSEQ multiplex PCR; TCRdb stores just in-frame clones and leaves some out. This table holds roughly 220,000 clones, approximately 90% found once. The sequenced material came from PBMCs or T cells enriched from blood (not recorded which). All receptors derive from a woman aged 30 to 39 who had recovered from COVID-19.

This chain links TRBV7-3 with TRBJ1-2; 9 bases are a match to TRBD1. The CDR3 consists of 17 residues. J gave up 3 bases and V 7 bases, and 15 bases lay outside the gene matches. Germline-derived CDR1 and CDR2 are SGHTA and FQGTGA. For the CDR3, the DNA is TGTGCCAGCATTCCCGACAGGGGGGCACCGAGCCACTATGGCTACACCTTC. Its protein product is CASIPDRGAPSHYGYTF.

The rearrangement links TRBV15 to TRBJ1-3; 8 nucleotides align to TRBD1. This CDR3 is 16 amino acids long. The V gene's germline CDR1 is LNHNV and CDR2 YYDKDF (reference sequence). V gave up 1 base and J gave up 8 bases; unmatched junction bases: 10. In nucleotides, the CDR3 is TGTGCCACCAGCAGAGTCATCCGGACAGGGCCGCACACCATATATTTT. This codes for CATSRVIRTGPHTIYF.

This clone has just a few counts. The chain uses TRBV27 and TRBJ1-5; perhaps TRBD1 as D (6 bases). This CDR3 is built from 17 residues. V lost 7 bases and J 0 bases, leaving 19 bases between the germline ends. Germline CDR1 MNHEY, CDR2 SMNVEV (reference sequence). CDR3 sequence (DNA): TGTGCCAGCATTCGCGGCAGGGGCCTATATAGCAATCAGCCCCAGCATTTT. Amino acid sequence: CASIRGRGLYSNQPQHF.

This clone was found a few times. This sequence joins TRBV19 and TRBJ2-2; TRBD2 matches at 12 bases. This CDR3 is 18 amino acids long. The germline gives CDR1 LNHDA, CDR2 SQIVND (reference sequence). The V segment lost 4 bases and the J segment 2 bases; nucleotides outside the gene matches: 8. The DNA of the CDR3 is TGTGCCAGTAGTAAAAGGACTAGCGGGGATTTAAACACCGGGGAGCTGTTTTTT. This translates into CASSKRTSGDLNTGELFF.

This clone was seen a few times. CDR3 in amino acids: CASSPQGESTPLHF. DNA for the CDR3: TGTGCCAGCTCACCACAGGGAGAGTCTACACCCCTCCACTTT. This chain links TRBV18 with TRBJ1-6; no firm D call. The CDR3 spans 14 residues. The germline gives CDR1 KGHSH, CDR2 LQKENI. Trimming took off 1 base at V and 11 bases at J, with 12 bases between the two ends.